These T cell receptor beta chains were read from a single sample in a study of blood T cells in healthy people across ages. Using its own MiXCR run on the 5' RACE reads, TCRdb lists one record per CDR3 protein. The table lists about 970,000 distinct CDR3 sequences, about 51% of them singletons. The sequencing input was blood. Receptors were obtained from a woman aged 55 to 70 in good health. The CDR3 runs from the conserved cysteine through the conserved F or W. A D gene is named only where the DNA matches it firmly. Size is omitted from some rows. Given values are once, few, many or a class for expanded clones.

CDR3 protein: CASRTRLAASTDTQYF
CDR3 DNA: TGTGCCAGCAGAACTAGACTAGCGGCTAGCACAGATACGCAGTATTTT
D gene: TRBD2
J gene: TRBJ2-3
CDR3 length: 16
V gene: TRBV2
clone size: many

CDR3 protein: CASSSRQSQETQYF
CDR3 DNA: TGTGCCAGCTCATCTCGACAGAGCCAAGAGACCCAGTACTTC
D gene: -
J gene: TRBJ2-5
CDR3 length: 14
V gene: TRBV18
clone size: few

CDR3 protein: CASSLQGGVEQFF
CDR3 DNA: TGTGCCAGCAGCTTACAGGGAGGGGTTGAGCAGTTCTTC
D gene: TRBD2
J gene: TRBJ2-1
CDR3 length: 13
V gene: TRBV7-2
clone size: -

CDR3 protein: CASSFGSGLGTDTQYF
CDR3 DNA: TGTGCCAGCAGTTTTGGGTCAGGGTTGGGCACAGATACGCAGTATTTT
D gene: -
J gene: TRBJ2-3
CDR3 length: 16
V gene: TRBV28
clone size: -

CDR3 protein: CASSNSPVGEKLFF
CDR3 DNA: TGTGCCAGCAGCAATAGCCCGGTCGGTGAAAAACTGTTTTTT
D gene: -
J gene: TRBJ1-4
CDR3 length: 14
V gene: TRBV12-3/TRBV12-4
clone size: -

CDR3 protein: CASSQGLAESQETQYF
CDR3 DNA: TGCGCCAGCAGCCAAGGATTAGCGGAGAGCCAAGAGACCCAGTACTTC
D gene: -
J gene: TRBJ2-5
CDR3 length: 16
V gene: TRBV4-1
clone size: few

CDR3 protein: CASSLFTSGHNEQFF
CDR3 DNA: TGTGCCAGCAGTTTATTTACTAGCGGCCACAATGAGCAGTTCTTC
D gene: TRBD2
J gene: TRBJ2-1
CDR3 length: 15
V gene: TRBV12-3/TRBV12-4
clone size: -

CDR3 protein: CASSSRGLVTEQYF
CDR3 DNA: TGTGCCAGCAGCTCACGGGGACTAGTTACCGAGCAGTACTTC
D gene: TRBD2
J gene: TRBJ2-7
CDR3 length: 14
V gene: TRBV7-2
clone size: -

CDR3 protein: CATRRGQGSYEQFF
CDR3 DNA: TGTGCCACGAGGAGGGGACAGGGCTCCTACGAGCAGTTCTTC
D gene: TRBD1
J gene: TRBJ2-1
CDR3 length: 14
V gene: TRBV28
clone size: -

CDR3 protein: CSASIGVEGYTF
CDR3 DNA: TGCAGTGCTAGTATCGGGGTGGAGGGCTACACCTTC
D gene: -
J gene: TRBJ1-2
CDR3 length: 12
V gene: TRBV20-1
clone size: -

CDR3 protein: CASSYFRPDLNYGYTF
CDR3 DNA: TGTGCCAGCAGTTACTTTCGGCCAGACCTTAACTATGGCTACACCTTC
D gene: -
J gene: TRBJ1-2
CDR3 length: 16
V gene: TRBV6-2/TRBV6-3
clone size: few

CDR3 protein: CASIETGGYEQYF
CDR3 DNA: TGTGCCAGCATAGAGACAGGGGGCTACGAGCAGTACTTC
D gene: TRBD1
J gene: TRBJ2-7
CDR3 length: 13
V gene: TRBV6-6
clone size: -

CDR3 protein: CASRREQGVGSPLHF
CDR3 DNA: TGTGCCAGCAGGAGGGAACAGGGCGTAGGTTCACCCCTCCACTTT
D gene: -
J gene: TRBJ1-6
CDR3 length: 15
V gene: TRBV2
clone size: -

CDR3 protein: CASGLPGGTGREETQYF
CDR3 DNA: TGTGCCAGCGGCTTACCGGGGGGGACAGGTCGAGAAGAGACCCAGTACTTC
D gene: -
J gene: TRBJ2-5
CDR3 length: 17
V gene: TRBV7-2
clone size: -

CDR3 protein: CSASSAAVFPYEQYF
CDR3 DNA: TGCAGTGCTAGTTCGGCAGCAGTTTTCCCGTACGAGCAGTACTTC
D gene: -
J gene: TRBJ2-7
CDR3 length: 15
V gene: TRBV20-1
clone size: -

CDR3 protein: CASSGAGRHQETQYF
CDR3 DNA: TGTGCCTCCTCTGGGGCAGGACGGCACCAAGAGACCCAGTACTTC
D gene: -
J gene: TRBJ2-5
CDR3 length: 15
V gene: TRBV7-9
clone size: few

CDR3 protein: CASSRTGHRYEQYF
CDR3 DNA: TGTGCCAGCAGCCGAACGGGACACCGGTACGAGCAGTACTTC
D gene: -
J gene: TRBJ2-7
CDR3 length: 14
V gene: TRBV3-1
clone size: few

CDR3 protein: CASSFLKNEQFF
CDR3 DNA: TGTGCCAGCAGCTTCTTGAAGAATGAGCAGTTCTTC
D gene: -
J gene: TRBJ2-1
CDR3 length: 12
V gene: TRBV11-2
clone size: -

CDR3 protein: CATSGSASPGETQYF
CDR3 DNA: TGTGCCACCAGCGGATCGGCGTCCCCCGGCGAGACCCAGTACTTC
D gene: -
J gene: TRBJ2-5
CDR3 length: 15
V gene: TRBV15
clone size: -

CDR3 protein: CASSLTPGVYGYTF
CDR3 DNA: TGTGCCAGCAGCTTAACGCCAGGGGTCTATGGCTACACCTTC
D gene: -
J gene: TRBJ1-2
CDR3 length: 14
V gene: TRBV7-3
clone size: -

CDR3 protein: CASSRGREANTGELFF
CDR3 DNA: TGTGCCAGCAGCCGAGGGAGGGAAGCGAACACCGGGGAGCTGTTTTTT
D gene: TRBD2
J gene: TRBJ2-2
CDR3 length: 16
V gene: TRBV9
clone size: few

CDR3 protein: CASSQANEQFF
CDR3 DNA: TGTGCCAGCAGCCAGGCCAATGAGCAGTTCTTC
D gene: -
J gene: TRBJ2-1
CDR3 length: 11
V gene: TRBV4-1
clone size: many

CDR3 protein: CSARGAGHEQFF
CDR3 DNA: TGCAGTGCTAGAGGAGCGGGACATGAGCAGTTCTTC
D gene: TRBD2
J gene: TRBJ2-1
CDR3 length: 12
V gene: TRBV20-1
clone size: few

CDR3 protein: CSALPGTGGYEQYF
CDR3 DNA: TGCAGTGCTCTACCCGGGACAGGGGGCTACGAGCAGTACTTC
D gene: TRBD1
J gene: TRBJ2-7
CDR3 length: 14
V gene: TRBV20-1
clone size: few

CDR3 protein: CSARSLAGGVLNEQFF
CDR3 DNA: TGCAGTGCTAGATCACTAGCGGGAGGGGTCCTCAATGAGCAGTTCTTC
D gene: TRBD2
J gene: TRBJ2-1
CDR3 length: 16
V gene: TRBV20-1
clone size: few

CDR3 protein: CASSRREGYEQYF
CDR3 DNA: TGTGCCAGCAGTAGGCGGGAGGGGTACGAGCAGTACTTC
D gene: TRBD2
J gene: TRBJ2-7
CDR3 length: 13
V gene: TRBV6-6
clone size: many